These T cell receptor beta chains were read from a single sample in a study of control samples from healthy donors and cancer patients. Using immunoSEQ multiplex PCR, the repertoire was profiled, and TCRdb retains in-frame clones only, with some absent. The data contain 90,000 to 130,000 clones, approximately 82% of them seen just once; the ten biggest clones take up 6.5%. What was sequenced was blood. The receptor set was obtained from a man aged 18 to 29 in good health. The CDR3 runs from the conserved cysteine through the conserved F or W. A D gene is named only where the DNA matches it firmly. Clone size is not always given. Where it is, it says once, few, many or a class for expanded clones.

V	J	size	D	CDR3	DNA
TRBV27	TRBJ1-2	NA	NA	CASSLQGRNGYTF	TGTGCCAGCAGCCTCCAGGGGAGAAATGGCTACACCTTC
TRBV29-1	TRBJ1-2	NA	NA	CSVVGPRGDYGYTF	TGCAGCGTTGTAGGGCCCCGGGGCGACTATGGCTACACCTTC
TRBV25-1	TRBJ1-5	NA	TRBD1	CASSGAGQAFF	TGTGCCAGCAGCGGAGCGGGACAGGCCTTTTTT
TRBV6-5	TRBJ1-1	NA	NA	CASSYPGGNTEAFF	TGTGCCAGCAGTTACCCAGGCGGTAACACTGAAGCTTTCTTT
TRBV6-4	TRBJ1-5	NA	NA	CASSGIWRNQPQHF	TGTGCCAGCAGTGGTATCTGGAGGAATCAGCCCCAGCATTTT
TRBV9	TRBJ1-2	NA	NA	CASSVGGMADYGYTF	TGTGCCAGCAGCGTAGGCGGGATGGCGGACTATGGCTACACCTTC
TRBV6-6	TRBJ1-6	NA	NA	CASAWEGDVGSPLHF	TGTGCCAGCGCTTGGGAGGGTGACGTTGGTTCACCCCTCCACTTT
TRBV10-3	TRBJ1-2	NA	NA	CAISVQPNYGYTF	TGTGCCATCAGTGTACAGCCTAACTATGGCTACACCTTC
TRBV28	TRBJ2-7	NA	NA	CASSPMGGGYEQYF	TGTGCCAGCAGTCCCATGGGTGGAGGGTACGAGCAGTACTTC
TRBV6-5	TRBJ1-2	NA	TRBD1	CASSPGTGGPLTF	TGTGCCAGCAGTCCAGGGACAGGGGGGCCCCTAACCTTC
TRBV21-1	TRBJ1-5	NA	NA	CASRKSCLNQPQHF	TGTGCCAGCAGGAAGAGTTGCCTCAATCAGCCCCAGCATTTT
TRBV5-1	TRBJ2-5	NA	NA	CASSLSGHHQETQYF	TGCGCCAGCAGTTTATCCGGACACCACCAAGAGACCCAGTACTTC
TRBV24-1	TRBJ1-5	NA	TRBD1	CATRYRGRANQPQHF	TGTGCCACCAGGTACAGGGGGAGGGCTAATCAGCCCCAGCATTTT
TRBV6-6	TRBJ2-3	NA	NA	CASSPETDTQYF	TGTGCCAGCAGTCCAGAAACAGATACGCAGTATTTT
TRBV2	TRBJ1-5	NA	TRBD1	CASTLTGPNQPQHF	TGTGCCAGCACCTTGACAGGGCCCAATCAGCCCCAGCATTTT
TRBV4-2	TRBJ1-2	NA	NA	CASSQVGVGYGYTF	TGTGCCAGCAGCCAAGTGGGGGTGGGCTATGGCTACACCTTC
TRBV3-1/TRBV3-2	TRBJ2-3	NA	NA	CASSQSSPHTDTQYF	TGTGCCAGCAGCCAATCTTCACCCCACACAGATACGCAGTATTTT
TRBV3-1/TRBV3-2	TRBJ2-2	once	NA	CASSPSDREVAGELFF	TGTGCCAGCAGCCCATCTGACAGGGAGGTCGCCGGGGAGCTGTTTTTT
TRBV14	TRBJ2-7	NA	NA	CASSLIGSVYEQYF	TGTGCCAGCAGCCTCATAGGGTCGGTCTACGAGCAGTACTTC
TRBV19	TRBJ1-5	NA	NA	CASSTGRQPQHF	TGTGCCAGTAGTACAGGGCGGCAGCCCCAGCATTTT
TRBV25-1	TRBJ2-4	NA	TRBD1	CASHRGNIQYF	TGTGCCAGTCACAGGGGAAACATTCAGTACTTC
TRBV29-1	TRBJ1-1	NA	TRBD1	CSVEDVTKYTGVQAFF	TGCAGCGTTGAAGACGTCACTAAATATACAGGGGTACAGGCTTTCTTT
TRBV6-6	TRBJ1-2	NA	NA	CASRDRLLYGYTF	TGTGCCAGCAGGGACCGACTTCTATATGGCTACACCTTC
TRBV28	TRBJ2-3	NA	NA	CASKREARSTDTQYF	TGTGCCAGCAAGCGAGAGGCCCGAAGCACAGATACGCAGTATTTT
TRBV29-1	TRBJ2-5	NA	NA	CSATPDPQETQYF	TGCAGCGCCACACCGGACCCACAAGAGACCCAGTACTTC
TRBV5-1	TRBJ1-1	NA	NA	CASSFLGWGTEAFF	TGCGCCAGCAGCTTTTTGGGTTGGGGGACTGAAGCTTTCTTT
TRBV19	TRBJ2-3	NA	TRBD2	CASSILFHSGDSTDTQYF	TGTGCCAGTAGTATCTTATTTCATAGCGGGGACAGCACAGATACGCAGTATTTT
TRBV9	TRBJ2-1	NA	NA	CASSVAIGVGGNEQFF	TGTGCCAGCAGCGTAGCTATTGGGGTAGGGGGCAATGAGCAGTTCTTC
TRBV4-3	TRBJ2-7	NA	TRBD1	CASSQGDSLYEQYF	TGCGCCAGCAGCCAGGGGGACAGTTTGTACGAGCAGTACTTC
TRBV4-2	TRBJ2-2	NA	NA	CASSQGITVGELFF	TGTGCCAGCAGCCAAGGGATTACGGTCGGGGAGCTGTTTTTT
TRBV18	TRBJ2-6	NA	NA	CASSPARSSGANVLTF	TGTGCCAGCTCACCAGCCAGAAGCTCTGGGGCCAACGTCCTGACTTTC
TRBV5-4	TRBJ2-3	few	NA	CASSPSPGKDTQYF	TGTGCCAGCAGCCCCTCTCCGGGGAAAGATACGCAGTATTTT
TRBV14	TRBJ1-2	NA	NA	CASSRSTGSNYGYTF	TGTGCCAGCAGCCGATCGACCGGGTCCAACTATGGCTACACCTTC
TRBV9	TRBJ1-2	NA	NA	CASSVGTQGYTF	TGTGCCAGCAGCGTCGGGACTCAAGGCTACACCTTC
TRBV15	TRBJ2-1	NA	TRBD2	CATSLSLAGVDEQFF	TGTGCCACCAGCCTGAGCCTAGCGGGGGTTGATGAGCAGTTCTTC
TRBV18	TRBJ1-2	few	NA	CASSQNSNFRGKGYTF	TGTGCCAGCTCACAAAATTCCAACTTTAGGGGGAAAGGCTACACCTTC
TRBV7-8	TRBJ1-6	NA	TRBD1	CASSSLDRVHNSPLHF	TGTGCCAGCAGCTCGTTGGACAGGGTCCATAATTCACCCCTCCACTTT
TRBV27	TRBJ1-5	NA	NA	CASSSHYSNQPQHF	TGTGCCAGCAGTTCCCACTATAGCAATCAGCCCCAGCATTTT
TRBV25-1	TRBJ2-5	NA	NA	CATVTRAPAGETQYF	TGTGCCACCGTGACCAGGGCCCCGGCGGGGGAGACCCAGTACTTC
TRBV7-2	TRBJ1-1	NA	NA	CASSGWTETEAFF	TGTGCCAGCAGCGGATGGACAGAGACTGAAGCTTTCTTT
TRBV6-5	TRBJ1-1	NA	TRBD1	CASSYLQGGVTEAFF	TGTGCCAGCAGTTACCTACAGGGGGGGGTCACTGAAGCTTTCTTT